This T cell receptor beta chain was retrieved from a study of a mutant IDH1 vaccine in newly diagnosed glioma. Indicated time point: week 47, end of study. Each dose delivered 300 ug of mutant IDH1 20-mer peptide subcutaneously with imiquimod. CDR1 is SQVTM and CDR2 is ANQGSEA in the germline V gene. The CDR3 is 15 amino acids. The V and J ends lost 3 bases and 3 bases, in that order; junction bases with no gene match: 10. TCRdb's copy holds only in-frame clones and misses some; the assay was immunoSEQ multiplex PCR. Of tens of thousands of clones in the sample, less than 85% were seen once. Only a few counts were recorded for this clone. The antigen remains unidentified.

V and J are TRBV29-1 and TRBJ1-1; 7 bases agree with TRBD1. This clonotype originated in a woman in her twenties or thirties with glioma. Some clones in this sample may be carry-over from other donors' samples. Material: PBMCs, obtained from a glioma patient whose treatment included an IDH1 peptide vaccine. The CDR3 spells CSVDGLEGADTEAFF. The CDR3 nucleotides read TGCAGCGTTGACGGACTAGAGGGGGCCGACACTGAAGCTTTCTTT.